The 30 T cell receptor beta chains below were found in one sample sequenced in a study of Tregs in tolerant kidney transplant recipients (dated by TCRdb to the late 2010s). Their cognate antigens are unknown. The time point label corresponds to: blood sample drawn before combined kidney and bone marrow transplant. For bulk CFSE mixed lymphocyte reactions, CFSE-labeled recipient PBMCs were cocultured for under 7 days with irradiated donor PBMCs and were then stained for CD3/CD4/CD8 and FACS-sorted. Receptors were amplified or captured by the immunoSEQ multiplex PCR assay. The source is immuneACCESS, and TCRdb retained only in-frame sequences with V and J called. Part of the clones is not carried over; for the studies checked, unresolved V genes explain less than half of this, and the remainder is unexplained. A total of approximately 9,100 clones appear in this sample, roughly 36% of them only once. About 5.6% of the sample lies in the top ten.

This specimen was CD8+ T cells from blood cultured with allogeneic cells, taken before the transplant. The receptors come from a human patient who received a combined kidney and bone marrow transplant.

The chain employs TRBV2 and TRBJ2-1, with 10 bases that match TRBD2. Germline assignment: CDR1 SNHLY and CDR2 FYNNEI. The CDR3 loop spans 16 amino acids. Losses at the gene ends were 4 bases for V and 3 bases for J; bases not matched to a gene: 6. Here the CDR3 DNA reads TGTGCCAGCAGTGTGGCTAGCGGGAGTGTCTACAATGAGCAGTTCTTC. Its protein product is CASSVASGSVYNEQFF.

V and J are TRBV4-1 and TRBJ2-3; D remains ambiguous. The V gene lost 0 bases and the J gene lost 0 bases, with 4 bases spanning the gap. Germline assignment: CDR1 MGHRA and CDR2 YSYEKL. The CDR3 is made up of 14 amino acids. The CDR3 here is CASSQDPSTDTQYF. The CDR3 region has the DNA TGCGCCAGCAGCCAAGACCCTAGCACAGATACGCAGTATTTT.

This clone was seen only a few times. The chain employs TRBV15 and TRBJ1-4; D possibly corresponds to TRBD1 (5 bases). CDR1 is LNHNV and CDR2 is YYDKDF in the germline V gene (reference sequence). This CDR3 is built from 15 residues. The V and J ends lost 4 bases and 7 bases respectively, with 16 bases between them. The CDR3 DNA sequence: TGTGCCACCAGCATCTACTCAGGGCTTGGTGAAAAACTGTTTTTT. It translates to CATSIYSGLGEKLFF.

The V gene is TRBV10-3, the J gene TRBJ2-1, with 9 bases matching TRBD1. Germline V gives CDR1 ENHRY, CDR2 SYGVKD. The V gene end was trimmed by 4 bases and the J gene end by 6 bases; junction bases not matched to a gene: 7. The length of the CDR3 is 15 residues. As DNA, the CDR3 is TGTGCCATCAGTGTACTCGGGACAGGGCCCAATGAGCAGTTCTTC. It translates to CAISVLGTGPNEQFF.

This clone has a handful of counts. V is TRBV4-1 and J is TRBJ1-2; perhaps TRBD1 as D (6 bases). The V gene's germline CDR1 is MGHRA and CDR2 YSYEKL. The V gene lost 0 bases and the J gene lost 3 bases, with 14 bases spanning the gap. There are 16 residues in the CDR3. In DNA, the CDR3 is TGCGCCAGCAGCCAAGAGCCCCGGACAGCCTACTATGGCTACACCTTC. Its protein is CASSQEPRTAYYGYTF.

As to this clone: A single base is all that separates this from a far larger clone, so a read error is likely. The chain is built from TRBV6-5 and TRBJ2-7; 10 bases align to TRBD1. Germline values: CDR1 MNHEY, CDR2 SVGAGI. This CDR3 spans 15 amino acids. CDR3 in DNA: TGTGCCAGCAGCCCCCTTGGGACAGGGGTATACGGGCAGTACTTC. This encodes CASSPLGTGVYGQYF.

This clone appeared a few times. CDR3: CASSQARQGESGNTIYF. CDR3 bases: TGTGCCAGCAGCCAAGCCCGACAGGGGGAGTCTGGAAACACCATATATTTT. The J gene is TRBJ1-3, the V gene TRBV7-9; 9 positions agree with TRBD1. V gave up 5 bases and J gave up 1 base; unmatched junction bases: 9. CDR1 is SEHNR, CDR2 FQNEAQ, per germline (reference sequence). The CDR3 has 17 residues.

This chain links TRBV4-2 with TRBJ2-5, with 12 bases aligning to TRBD2. The CDR3 totals 19 residues. V shed 2 bases, J shed 3 bases, and the junction held 13 bases outside the gene matches. The V gene's germline CDR1 is LGHNA and CDR2 YNFKEQ. This CDR3 is CASSQQLSRLAGVEETQYF. For the CDR3, the DNA is TGTGCCAGCAGCCAACAACTCTCTCGACTAGCGGGAGTAGAAGAGACCCAGTACTTC.

The chain recombines TRBV5-1 with TRBJ2-5, with a possible D match to TRBD2 (6 bases). V dropped 3 bases and J dropped 5 bases, with 14 bases sitting between them. The V gene's germline CDR1 is SGHRS and CDR2 YFSETQ. The CDR3 is 14 amino acids. CDR3 in amino acids: CASSSPGGAETQYF. CDR3 nucleotides: TGCGCCAGCAGCTCACCCGGGGGAGCGGAGACCCAGTACTTC.

The V and J genes are TRBV6-5 and TRBJ2-7, with D perhaps TRBD2 (6 bases). CDR1 and CDR2 from the germline V gene are MNHEY and SVGAGI. Deletions cut 2 bases from V and 5 bases from J, with 13 bases between. The CDR3 extends over 14 amino acids. CDR3 amino acids: CASSYGPPSDEQYF. The CDR3 DNA sequence: TGTGCCAGCAGTTACGGACCACCTAGCGACGAGCAGTACTTC.

The V call is TRBV19, the J call TRBJ2-4; D uncertain. V shed 3 bases and J shed 0 bases, with 12 bases lying between them. CDR3 length: 16 amino acids. Germline loops: CDR1 LNHDA, CDR2 SQIVND (reference sequence). This chain's CDR3 is CASSIRQDLAKNIQYF. DNA of the CDR3: TGTGCCAGTAGTATCCGGCAGGATCTAGCCAAAAACATTCAGTACTTC.

The chain is built from TRBV7-9 and TRBJ1-2, with 8 bases fitting TRBD1. The V gene's germline CDR1 is SEHNR and CDR2 FQNEAQ (reference sequence). V lost 6 bases and J lost 2; bases outside the gene matches: 5. The CDR3 totals 14 residues. The CDR3 loop reads CASRPQGANYGYTF. DNA for the CDR3: TGTGCCAGCAGACCTCAGGGGGCCAACTATGGCTACACCTTC.

This chain links TRBV11-3 with TRBJ2-1; D is unresolved. The CDR3 runs 14 residues. Trimming removed 2 bases from V and 3 bases from J, with 8 bases in between. Germline CDR1 and CDR2: SGHNT and YENEEA. CDR3 protein: CASSLRYHYNEQFF. CDR3 coding DNA: TGTGCCAGCAGCTTACGCTACCACTACAATGAGCAGTTCTTC.

The V call is TRBV13, the J call TRBJ2-7; 7 bases line up with TRBD1. CDR1 and CDR2 (germline): PRHDT, FYEKMQ (reference sequence). V trimming: 3 bases; J trimming: 2 bases; junction bases outside the gene matches: 10. The CDR3 length is 16 residues. CDR3: CASSLGSGTATYEQYF. The CDR3 bases are TGTGCCAGCAGCTTGGGCTCCGGGACAGCCACCTACGAGCAGTACTTC. Variable domain in full (rest from reference TRBV13 and TRBJ2-7): AAGVIQSPRHLIKEKRETATLKCYPIPRHDTVYWYQQGPGQDPQFLISFYEKMQSDKGSIPDRFSAQQFSDYHSELNMSSLELGDSALYFCASSLGSGTATYEQYFGPGTRLTVT.

This clone has just a few counts. The genes are TRBV7-9 and TRBJ1-5; D ambiguous. The ends were cut back, 3 bases at V and 1 base at J, with 10 bases in the middle. Looked up from germline, CDR1 is SEHNR and CDR2 is FQNEAQ (reference sequence). The CDR3 is 15 residues long. The CDR3 region is CASSLGQLSNQPQHF. For the CDR3, the DNA is TGTGCCAGCAGCTTGGGCCAGCTCAGCAATCAGCCCCAGCATTTT.

The J gene is TRBJ1-1, the V gene TRBV11-3; D gene ambiguous. Germline CDR1 and CDR2: SGHNT and YENEEA. The CDR3 covers 14 residues. The V end was cut by 5 bases, the J end by 2 bases, with 12 bases between. The CDR3 nucleotides are TGTGCCAGCAGCGGCGACACGAGTAACACTGAAGCTTTCTTT. It codes for CASSGDTSNTEAFF. Based on the CDR3 plus reference TRBV11-3 and TRBJ1-1, the full variable domain is EAGVVQSPRYKIIEKKQPVAFWCNPISGHNTLYWYLQNLGQGPELLIRYENEEAVDDSQLPKDRFSAERLKGVDSTLKIQPAELGDSAVYLCASSGDTSNTEAFFGQGTRLTVV.

With respect to this clone: Other nucleotide sequences from this sample produce the same CDR3. The chain carries TRBV4-2 and TRBJ1-5; D may be TRBD1 (5 bases). Per the germline V gene, CDR1 is LGHNA and CDR2 is YNFKEQ. Trimming pared 3 bases from V and 6 bases from J, leaving 15 bases between. This CDR3 is 15 amino acids long. The CDR3 spells CASSQEDRGSQPQHF. The CDR3 nucleotides are TGTGCCAGCAGCCAGGAGGACCGGGGGAGTCAGCCCCAGCATTTT.

To note about this clone: Germline and junction disagree at one end, which may indicate a read error. The rearrangement uses TRBV5-3 and TRBJ2-7, with 8 bases matching TRBD1. TRBV5-3 is known as an ORF, though its function is uncertain. This CDR3 is 14 amino acids long. CDR3 sequence reads: CASSSGTGLFEQYF. The CDR3, as DNA: TGTGCCAGCAGCTCCGGGACAGGTCTGTTCGAGCAGTACTTC.

V and J are TRBV29-1 and TRBJ2-5; the match to TRBD2 covers 10 bases. The V and J ends lost 7 bases and 7 bases, in that order; junction bases with no gene match: 9. This CDR3 has 13 residues. Germline CDR1 SQVTM, CDR2 ANQGSEA. The CDR3 DNA follows: TGCAGCGGTATAGTAGCGGGGGGTGTGACCCAGTACTTC. Its translation is CSGIVAGGVTQYF.

This chain uses TRBV19 with TRBJ1-6; D is perhaps TRBD1 (6 bases). Germline CDR1 reads LNHDA; CDR2 reads SQIVND (reference sequence). This CDR3 region has 17 residues. V lost 5 bases to trimming and J lost 3 bases, with 17 bases between them. Here the CDR3 reads CASSPNPGALYNSPLHF. The CDR3 DNA reads as TGTGCCAGTAGTCCGAATCCAGGGGCGCTCTATAATTCACCCCTCCACTTT.

This clone was observed a handful of times. The chain uses TRBV19 and TRBJ1-1, with D uncertain. V lost 7 bases to trimming and J lost 0 bases, with 9 bases between them. The CDR3 contains 13 residues. Germline loops: CDR1 LNHDA, CDR2 SQIVND (reference sequence). The DNA for the CDR3 is TGTGCCAGTATCAGTCTGTTGAACACTGAAGCTTTCTTT. This codes for CASISLLNTEAFF.

This chain links TRBV6-6 with TRBJ2-1; TRBD1 might be the D (5 bases). This CDR3 region has 15 residues. Between the trimmed V and J ends, which lost 6 bases and 0 bases, there was a span of 12 bases. Per germline, CDR1 MNHNY and CDR2 SVGAGI (reference sequence). The CDR3 DNA is TGTGCCAGCAGACAGGTTCCTGCCTCCTACAATGAGCAGTTCTTC. As protein: CASRQVPASYNEQFF.

This clone was seen a handful of times. The rearrangement links TRBV2 to TRBJ1-3, with a possible D match to TRBD1 (6 bases). Trimming removed 9 bases from V and 1 base from J, with 7 bases in between. Germline CDR1 and CDR2: SNHLY and FYNNEI. The CDR3 contains 12 residues. The CDR3 coding sequence is TGTGCCAGGAGGGGGTCTGGAAACACCATATATTTT. It is translated as CARRGSGNTIYF.

This clone was observed a few times. The chain links TRBV11-2 to TRBJ2-7, with TRBD1 as a possible D gene (6 bases). The CDR3 is made up of 15 amino acids. Germline-derived CDR1 and CDR2 are SGHAT and FQNNGV. The V end lost 5 bases, the J end lost 1 base, and 15 bases lay between the germline ends. DNA of the CDR3: TGTGCCAGCAGCCATACAGGGCATTTATCCTACGAGCAGTACTTC. Its protein is CASSHTGHLSYEQYF.

This chain connects TRBV6-9 to TRBJ2-1; possibly TRBD1 for D (6 bases). From germline, CDR1 is MNHGY and CDR2 SVAAGI. V was clipped by 4 bases and J by 5 bases, with 15 bases between them. The CDR3 runs 15 residues. CDR3 in amino acids: CASSWQGRPNNEQFF. Written as DNA, the CDR3 is TGTGCCAGCAGTTGGCAGGGGCGCCCTAACAATGAGCAGTTCTTC.

This clone is labeled medium-sized. The chain employs TRBV27 and TRBJ2-3; D gene unclear. V shed 7 bases and J shed 6 bases, with 17 bases lying between them. CDR3 length: 14 amino acids. Germline CDR1 reads MNHEY; CDR2 reads SMNVEV (reference sequence). CDR3 region: CASTDLLASDTQYF. DNA of the CDR3: TGTGCCAGCACCGATTTGCTGGCCTCCGATACGCAGTATTTT.

This clone was counted between two and nine times. The V and J genes are TRBV19 and TRBJ2-1; TRBD2 is a possible D gene (6 bases). The CDR3 loop spans 14 amino acids. The V gene lost 7 bases and the J gene lost 5 bases, with 15 bases spanning the gap. Per the germline V gene, CDR1 is LNHDA and CDR2 is SQIVND (reference sequence). CDR3: CASIRNWGDNEQFF. The CDR3 region has the DNA TGTGCCAGTATCCGAAATTGGGGGGACAATGAGCAGTTCTTC. The variable domain in full, with the rest retrieved from reference TRBV19 and TRBJ2-1, is DGGITQSPKYLFRKEGQNVTLSCEQNLNHDAMYWYRQDPGQGLRLIYYSQIVNDFQKGDIAEGYSVSREKKESFPLTVTSAQKNPTAFYLCASIRNWGDNEQFFGPGTRLTVL.

DNA for the CDR3: TGTGCCAGCAGTATACAAGAGACCCAGTACTTC. Translation: CASSIQETQYF. This chain connects TRBV2 to TRBJ2-5; no clear D gene. The length of the CDR3 is 11 residues. The ends were cut back, 5 bases at V and 2 bases at J, with 3 bases in the middle. CDR1 and CDR2 (germline): SNHLY, FYNNEI.

Of note for this clone: One end of the junction is discordant with germline, which a read error may explain. The same CDR3 also results from other DNA sequences found in this sample. The V and J genes are TRBV10-3 and TRBJ2-2, with TRBD2 matching over 12 bases. The germline gives CDR1 ENHRY, CDR2 SYGVKD. The length of the CDR3 is 17 residues. DNA of the CDR3: TGTGCCATCAGTGAGTCCACTAGCGGGGGGTTGACCGGGGAGCTATTTTTT. Translating gives CAISESTSGGLTGELFF.

J is TRBJ1-1 and V is TRBV4-1; 7 bases align to TRBD1. The CDR3 sequence is 15 residues long. Trimming removed 4 bases from V and 2 bases from J; junction bases left unmatched: 7. The germline gives CDR1 MGHRA, CDR2 YSYEKL. The chain's CDR3 is CASSPGQEYNTEAFF. The CDR3 DNA reads TGCGCCAGCAGCCCCGGACAGGAATATAACACTGAAGCTTTCTTT.